The source of this T cell receptor beta chain is a study of cytomegalovirus exposure and HLA in healthy donors. General study points: The classifier, whose performance was assessed in both the original and validation cohorts, reportedly diagnosed cytomegalovirus status with high specificity and sensitivity.

Details on this clone: No antigen is known for it.

The CDR3 spans 13 residues. The germline gives CDR1 SGDLS, CDR2 YYNGEE. The V end lost 3 bases, the J end lost 8 bases, and 9 bases lay between the germline ends. The PCR was carried out with 60 Vbeta primers and 13 Jbeta primers. Only in-frame clones appear in the TCRdb table, and some are missing; sequencing was by immunoSEQ multiplex PCR. The repertoire holds about 55,000 clones, with over 65% as singletons. Likely unrecorded immune exposures existed in these nominally healthy donors. The sequenced material came from PBMCs. The genes are TRBV9 and TRBJ1-6; D may be TRBD1 (6 bases). The sequence came from a man between 35 and 55 years old in good health and CMV-seropositive. The CDR3 reads CASSARQDSPLHF. The DNA of the CDR3 is TGTGCCAGCAGCGCCAGACAGGATTCACCCCTCCACTTT.